The 26 T cell receptor beta chains below come from one sample, sequenced in a study of human T cells and chemical hapten exposure. TCRdb re-analysed the RACE reads in MiXCR, keeping a single row per CDR3 protein. The table lists about 380,000 distinct CDR3 sequences, approximately 5.1% of them singletons. Stated time point: patch test 1, 2 weeks after DPC sensitization. Treatment described: therapeutic diphenylcyclopropenone sensitization with weekly scalp DPC. The sequenced sample was whole blood, obtained in connection with sensitization to the hapten diphenylcyclopropenone (DPC). Source of these receptors: a woman aged 45-65 years with alopecia areata. Some clones in this sample may be carry-over from other donors' samples.

This clonotype was seen a few times. This chain joins TRBV3-1 and TRBJ1-1; D unclear. V lost 1 base and J 0 bases, leaving 6 bases between the germline ends. This CDR3 region has 14 residues. Germline V lookup: CDR1 LGHDT, CDR2 YNNKEL (reference sequence). The CDR3 nucleotides are TGTGCCAGCAGCCAAGGGCTACTGAACACTGAAGCTTTCTTT. This codes for CASSQGLLNTEAFF.

This clonotype was picked up many times. This rearrangement joins TRBV28 to TRBJ2-7; D not certain. The CDR3 length is 12 residues. V lost 6 bases to trimming and J lost 2 bases, with 8 bases between them. Per the germline V gene, CDR1 is MDHEN and CDR2 is SYDVKM. The CDR3 loop is CASSPGAYEQYF. CDR3 in DNA: TGTGCCAGCAGCCCCGGAGCCTACGAGCAGTACTTC.

This clonotype was detected a few times. This chain links TRBV7-8 with TRBJ2-3, with D perhaps TRBD1 or TRBD2 (5 bases each). V was trimmed by 2 bases and J by 2 bases, leaving 14 bases between them. The germline CDR1 and CDR2 sequences are SGHVS and FQNEAQ. This CDR3 is built from 16 residues. This CDR3 is CASSLREGLNTDTQYF. The CDR3 nucleotides read TGTGCCAGCAGCTTACGCGAGGGGCTTAACACAGATACGCAGTATTTT.

J is TRBJ2-1 and V is TRBV10-1; TRBD2 matches 9 bases. Germline V gene lookup returns CDR1 WNHNN and CDR2 SYGVQD (reference sequence). The CDR3 is 15 residues long. V lost 4 bases to trimming and J lost 6 bases; unmatched junction nucleotides: 7. DNA for the CDR3: TGCGCCAGCAGTGGCGGGAGGGCCGTCGGCAATGAGCAGTTCTTC. Protein product: CASSGGRAVGNEQFF.

As to this clonotype: With a much larger clone just one base away, this may be a read error. The chain is built from TRBV2 and TRBJ2-7, with TRBD1 identical over 7 bases. The CDR3 contains 14 residues. Germline V CDR1 and CDR2: SNHLY, FYNNEI. CDR3 amino acids: CSSTARDSPYEQYF. CDR3 bases: TGTTCCAGCACCGCCCGGGACAGCCCCTACGAGCAGTACTTC. Filled out from reference TRBV2 and TRBJ2-7, the complete variable domain reads EPEVTQTPSHQVTQMGQEVILRCVPISNHLYFYWYRQILGQKVEFLVSFYNNEISEKSEIFDDQFSVERPDGSNFTLKIRSTKLEDSAMYFCSSTARDSPYEQYFGPGTRLTVT.

The sample holds a few counts of this clonotype. The rearrangement links TRBV28 to TRBJ1-5; D remains unclear. The V end lost 5 bases, the J end lost 0 bases, and 11 bases lay between the germline ends. The CDR3 sequence is 15 residues long. The V gene's germline CDR1 is MDHEN and CDR2 SYDVKM. The CDR3, as DNA: TGTGCCAGCAGTACCCCTGACACTAGCAATCAGCCCCAGCATTTT. This sequence encodes CASSTPDTSNQPQHF.

The sample holds many counts of this clonotype. This chain links TRBV19 with TRBJ2-5; D is possibly TRBD1 (5 bases). From germline, CDR1 is LNHDA and CDR2 SQIVND (reference sequence). The CDR3 contains 13 residues. Trimming cost V 5 bases and J 0 bases, with 7 bases left between them. The CDR3 here is CASSRTNQETQYF. CDR3 nucleotide sequence: TGTGCCAGTAGTCGGACAAACCAAGAGACCCAGTACTTC. The full variable domain, completed using reference TRBV19 and TRBJ2-5, is DGGITQSPKYLFRKEGQNVTLSCEQNLNHDAMYWYRQDPGQGLRLIYYSQIVNDFQKGDIAEGYSVSREKKESFPLTVTSAQKNPTAFYLCASSRTNQETQYFGPGTRLLVL.

The chain combines TRBV5-1 with TRBJ2-1; 15 bases align to TRBD2. Germline CDR1 and CDR2: SGHRS and YFSETQ. J was trimmed by 9 bases and V by 3 bases; bases with no gene match: 7. The CDR3 is 16 amino acids. CDR3 in amino acids: CASSYRTSGRDGEQFF. CDR3 DNA: TGCGCCAGCAGCTACAGGACTAGCGGGAGGGATGGTGAGCAGTTCTTC.

V usage is TRBV20-1 and J usage is TRBJ2-7; 7 nucleotides match TRBD2. V was pared by 5 bases and J by 5 bases, with 12 bases of the junction left unmatched. CDR3 size: 14 residues. Germline CDR1 DFQATT, CDR2 SNEGSKA (reference sequence). Written as DNA, the CDR3 is TGCAGTGCTGGACAAGCGGGAACCGTCGACGAGCAGTACTTC. As protein: CSAGQAGTVDEQYF.

The DNA for the CDR3 is TGTGCCAGCAGCTTTTCCGGGGCCAACACTGAAGCTTTCTTT. Its translation is CASSFSGANTEAFF. V is TRBV7-9 and J is TRBJ1-1, with D perhaps matching TRBD1 (5 bases). The CDR3 is 14 residues long. Per germline, CDR1 SEHNR and CDR2 FQNEAQ (reference sequence). Trimming shortened V by 3 bases and J by 2 bases, and 10 bases separated the two germline ends.

This clonotype was counted many times. The chain joins TRBV11-2 to TRBJ2-3; no clear D gene. This CDR3 is 14 amino acids long. Germline V lookup: CDR1 SGHAT, CDR2 FQNNGV. Trimming cost V 2 bases and J 4 bases, with 10 bases left between them. CDR3 DNA: TGTGCCAGCAGCTTACTAGGAAGGGCAGATACGCAGTATTTT. It yields the protein CASSLLGRADTQYF. Looking up the rest from reference TRBV11-2 and TRBJ2-3 gives the full variable domain: EAGVAQSPRYKIIEKRQSVAFWCNPISGHATLYWYQQILGQGPKLLIQFQNNGVVDDSQLPKDRFSAERLKGVDSTLKIQPAKLEDSAVYLCASSLLGRADTQYFGPGTRLTVL.

This clonotype was counted at least ten times. V and J are TRBV7-2 and TRBJ1-3; tentatively, D is TRBD1 (6 bases). Germline-derived CDR1 and CDR2 are SGHTA and FQGNSA. There are 17 residues in the CDR3. The V gene lost 1 base and the J gene lost 1 base, with 14 bases spanning the gap. The DNA for the CDR3 is TGTGCCAGCAGCTTAGTAGGACAGCCTCAATCTGGAAACACCATATATTTT. Amino acids: CASSLVGQPQSGNTIYF.

At least ten counts were recorded for this clonotype. The chain couples TRBV2 to TRBJ2-2, with D unresolved. Trimming cost V 0 bases and J 5 bases, with 7 bases left between them. Germline V lookup: CDR1 SNHLY, CDR2 FYNNEI. The CDR3 spans 14 residues. The CDR3 region is CASSEAVVTGELFF. CDR3 sequence (DNA): TGTGCCAGCAGTGAAGCGGTGGTAACCGGGGAGCTGTTTTTT.

This clonotype occurred many times. This chain joins TRBV5-1 and TRBJ2-3, with 11 bases identical to TRBD2. The trim removed 5 bases at V and 6 bases at J, leaving 8 bases unmatched. The CDR3 length is 15 residues. Germline V lookup: CDR1 SGHRS, CDR2 YFSETQ. In DNA form, the CDR3 reads TGCGCCAGCAGAGTAGCGGGGGGGCCAGGGGATACGCAGTATTTT. The encoded protein is CASRVAGGPGDTQYF.

The CDR3 nucleotides read TGCAGTGCTAGAGTTGGACAGGGTAGCAATCAGCCCCAGCATTTT. It codes for CSARVGQGSNQPQHF. The chain has TRBV20-1 and TRBJ1-5; 8 positions agree with TRBD1. The ends lost 1 base at V and 0 bases at J; junction bases unmatched: 2. CDR3 length equals 15 residues. Germline loops: CDR1 DFQATT, CDR2 SNEGSKA (reference sequence).

The chain combines TRBV18 with TRBJ2-3; 7 nucleotides match TRBD2. CDR3 length: 17 amino acids. Germline CDR1 is KGHSH and CDR2 is LQKENI. V dropped 3 bases and J dropped 1; count of bases not matched to a gene: 10. In DNA form, the CDR3 reads TGTGCCAGCTCACCGAGATTAGCGGGTTCTCGCACAGATACGCAGTATTTT. Its translation: CASSPRLAGSRTDTQYF.

In its sample, this clonotype was seen many times. The V gene is TRBV28, the J gene TRBJ2-7, with TRBD2 identical over 8 bases. CDR3 length equals 16 residues. V was clipped by 3 bases and J by 0 bases; unmatched bases: 7. The germline CDR1 and CDR2 sequences are MDHEN and SYDVKM. The CDR3 sequence: CASSLGGSGTSYEQYF. The CDR3, as DNA: TGTGCCAGCAGTTTGGGGGGTAGCGGGACCTCCTACGAGCAGTACTTC.

This clonotype has a count of ten or more. This rearrangement joins TRBV12-3 or TRBV12-4 to TRBJ1-3; 9 bases are shared with TRBD1. Germline trimming cut 5 bases from V and 1 base from J; bases unmatched to any gene: 3. The CDR3 is made up of 15 amino acids. The DNA for the CDR3 is TGTGCCAGCAGTCCACAGGGGGCTTCTGGAAACACCATATATTTT. Its protein product is CASSPQGASGNTIYF.

The chain employs TRBV29-1 and TRBJ2-1; perhaps D is TRBD1 or TRBD2 (6 bases each). Germline CDR1 reads SQVTM; CDR2 reads ANQGSEA. The CDR3 spans 12 residues. Trimming left V 8 bases short and J 4 bases short, with 12 bases between. In nucleotides, the CDR3 is TGCAGCTCCCGGAGGGGGTACAATGAGCAGTTCTTC. Protein sequence: CSSRRGYNEQFF.

Many counts were recorded for this clonotype. The V call is TRBV3-1, the J call TRBJ1-2; D not resolved. CDR3 length: 13 residues. Germline V gene sequence: CDR1 LGHDT, CDR2 YNNKEL (reference sequence). V was trimmed by 1 base and J by 8 bases, leaving 11 bases between them. The CDR3 loop is CASSQVRSGGYTF. The CDR3 DNA reads as TGTGCCAGCAGCCAAGTCCGGTCGGGAGGCTACACCTTC.

This clonotype was counted a few times. The rearrangement uses TRBV12-3 or TRBV12-4 and TRBJ2-3, with no clear D. With 7 bases removed from V and 6 bases from J, the gap between germline ends came to 11 bases. The CDR3 is 12 residues long. CDR3 sequence reads: CASTLFRDTQYF. The CDR3 region has the DNA TGTGCCAGCACCCTATTTCGTGATACGCAGTATTTT.

This clonotype was observed many times. V gene TRBV12-3 or TRBV12-4 combines with J gene TRBJ2-1, with 11 bases identical to TRBD2. The CDR3 extends over 15 amino acids. J was trimmed by 12 bases and V by 2 bases; bases with no gene match: 9. The CDR3 region is CASSLSGLAGGMQFF. The DNA for the CDR3 is TGTGCCAGCAGTTTAAGCGGGCTAGCGGGGGGAATGCAGTTCTTC.

A few counts support this clonotype. V and J are TRBV7-7 and TRBJ2-1, with TRBD2 identical over 12 bases. The CDR3 has 16 amino acids. Germline V lookup: CDR1 SSHAT, CDR2 FNYEAQ (reference sequence). V shed 4 bases and J 5 bases; nucleotides not matched to a gene: 6. The CDR3 is CASSSLTSGGHNEQFF. The CDR3 DNA sequence: TGTGCCAGCAGCTCCTTGACTAGCGGGGGCCACAATGAGCAGTTCTTC.

The genes are TRBV6-1 and TRBJ2-1, with D unresolved. This CDR3 has 15 amino acids. V gave up 5 bases and J gave up 0 bases, with 11 bases separating them. Germline CDR1 and CDR2: MNHNS and SASEGT. CDR3 amino acids: CASSSDVSSYNEQFF. The CDR3, as DNA: TGTGCCAGCAGTTCGGACGTGAGCTCCTACAATGAGCAGTTCTTC.

The genes are TRBV7-2 and TRBJ2-3; TRBD1 is a possible D gene (5 bases). There are 13 residues in the CDR3. CDR1 is SGHTA and CDR2 is FQGNSA in the germline V gene. V lost 1 base to trimming and J lost 13 bases, with 15 bases between them. The CDR3 loop reads CASSLDQGRVEYF. For the CDR3, the DNA is TGTGCCAGCAGCTTAGATCAAGGCAGGGTGGAGTATTTT.

This clonotype was seen a single time. Being one base from a much bigger clone, this may be a read error. The chain joins TRBV20-1 to TRBJ2-7; D unresolved. Germline loops: CDR1 DFQATT, CDR2 SNEGSKA (reference sequence). V was clipped by 3 bases and J by 5 bases, with 14 bases between them. CDR3 length equals 13 residues. The CDR3 DNA sequence: TGCAGTGCTAGGGGTAGCTGGATTGACGAGCAGTACTTC. Its protein is CSARGSWIDEQYF.